The rows below give T cell receptor beta chains drawn from one sample of a study of CD8+CD57+ T cells in acquired aplastic anemia. MiXCR, run by TCRdb on the reads, gives a single entry per CDR3 protein. The sample lists around 170,000 distinct CDR3 sequences, around 47% seen once, with approximately 9.4% in the top ten. The sequencing input was sorted CD4+, CD8+, or CD8+CD57+ T cells (not recorded which) from PBMCs. The source is a human donor with aplastic anemia. Each CDR3 is given with its conserved first and last residue. The D gene is left open where the match is weak. The listing skips clone size in some rows; elsewhere it reads once, few, many or a size class.

V gene	J gene	clone size	D gene	CDR3 length	CDR3 protein	CDR3 DNA
TRBV7-2	TRBJ2-5	many	.	16	CASSSRQGLAVAAQYF	TGTGCCAGCAGCTCAAGACAGGGCCTAGCGGTAGCGGCCCAGTACTTC
TRBV4-2	TRBJ1-1	few	.	14	CASSQVGPDTEAFF	TGTGCCAGCAGCCAAGTTGGACCGGACACTGAAGCTTTCTTT
TRBV6-1	TRBJ1-6	many	.	13	CASKRQNNSPLHF	TGTGCCAGCAAAAGACAAAATAATTCACCCCTCCACTTT
TRBV6-5	TRBJ1-1	few	TRBD1	16	CASSYGTGALNTEAFF	TGTGCCAGCAGTTACGGGACAGGGGCTTTAAACACTGAAGCTTTCTTT
TRBV5-6	TRBJ2-2	.	.	15	CAGSLSPAYGGELFF	TGTGCCGGCAGCTTGTCACCCGCTTACGGCGGGGAGCTGTTTTTT
TRBV20-1	TRBJ2-3	few	TRBD1	17	CSASPRSGQGSTDTQYF	TGCAGTGCTAGCCCGAGAAGTGGACAGGGGAGCACAGATACGCAGTATTTT
TRBV14	TRBJ2-7	many	TRBD2	16	CASSLSLGLAGRKQYF	TGTGCCAGCAGCCTCTCCCTAGGACTAGCGGGACGGAAGCAGTACTTC
TRBV20-1	TRBJ1-6	.	.	17	CSARDGLGIGYNSPLHF	TGCAGTGCTAGAGATGGATTGGGGATAGGATATAATTCACCCCTCCACTTT
TRBV12-3/TRBV12-4	TRBJ1-5	.	.	14	CASSLEGGDQPQHF	TGTGCCAGCAGTTTAGAAGGGGGTGATCAGCCCCAGCATTTT
TRBV5-5	TRBJ1-5	.	TRBD1	15	CASSWGTGVLQPQHF	TGTGCCAGCAGCTGGGGGACAGGGGTCTTGCAGCCCCAGCATTTT
TRBV30	TRBJ2-2	.	.	11	CAWRFTGELFF	TGTGCCTGGAGATTCACCGGGGAGCTGTTTTTT
TRBV10-3	TRBJ1-1	.	TRBD1	14	CAISDRTGGTEAFF	TGTGCCATCAGTGATAGGACAGGGGGTACTGAAGCTTTCTTT
TRBV11-3	TRBJ2-7	.	TRBD1	14	CASSWPDRDYEQYF	TGTGCCAGCAGCTGGCCCGACAGGGACTACGAGCAGTACTTC
TRBV7-6	TRBJ1-1	.	.	12	CASSSQPGEAFF	TGTGCCAGCAGCTCACAGCCAGGGGAAGCTTTCTTT
TRBV10-3	TRBJ1-2	.	.	12	CASVNRDYGYTF	TGTGCCAGTGTTAACAGGGACTATGGCTACACCTTC
TRBV7-9	TRBJ2-6	many	.	15	CASRPSGAGANVLTF	TGTGCCAGCAGGCCTTCTGGTGCTGGGGCCAACGTCCTGACTTTC
TRBV5-6	TRBJ1-3	few	.	14	CASTPGGSGNTIYF	TGTGCCAGCACCCCGGGGGGCTCTGGAAACACCATATATTTT
TRBV25-1	TRBJ1-3	many	TRBD1	12	CATRQGSNTIYF	TGTGCCACCCGACAGGGGTCGAACACCATATATTTT
TRBV20-1	TRBJ2-2	.	.	14	CSARDNSNTGELFF	TGCAGTGCTAGAGATAACAGTAACACCGGGGAGCTGTTTTTT
TRBV6-2/TRBV6-3	TRBJ1-5	.	.	16	CASSYTGRLADQPQHF	TGTGCCAGCAGTTACACGGGACGGCTCGCAGATCAGCCCCAGCATTTT
TRBV19	TRBJ1-4	.	.	13	CASSVQGNEKLFF	TGTGCCAGTAGTGTACAGGGAAATGAAAAACTGTTTTTT
TRBV6-1	TRBJ2-2	.	.	15	CASIGGPLNTGELFF	TGTGCCAGCATTGGGGGACCCCTTAACACCGGGGAGCTGTTTTTT
TRBV20-1	TRBJ1-1	few	.	8	CSASEAFF	TGCAGTGCATCTGAAGCTTTCTTT
TRBV20-1	TRBJ2-5	.	TRBD2	16	CSARGLASGHQETQYF	TGCAGTGCTAGGGGCCTGGCTAGCGGACACCAAGAGACCCAGTACTTC
TRBV2	TRBJ1-2	many	TRBD1	14	CASRADRGLSGYTF	TGTGCCAGCAGGGCCGACAGGGGGCTAAGTGGCTACACCTTC
TRBV24-1	TRBJ1-5	.	.	14	CATSDVEGDQPQHF	TGTGCCACCAGTGATGTGGAAGGGGATCAGCCCCAGCATTTT
TRBV10-1	TRBJ2-3	.	.	14	CASSRAGSSDTQYF	TGCGCCAGTTCAAGGGCAGGGTCGTCAGATACGCAGTATTTT
TRBV30	TRBJ2-7	.	.	12	CAWSVSAYEQYF	TGTGCCTGGAGTGTTAGCGCGTACGAGCAGTACTTC
TRBV5-4	TRBJ1-4	many	.	14	CASSPRPDGGKLFF	TGTGCCAGCAGCCCTCGACCCGATGGGGGAAAACTGTTTTTT
TRBV30	TRBJ2-5	.	.	12	CAWSGSAETQYF	TGTGCCTGGAGCGGCAGCGCGGAGACCCAGTACTTC
TRBV10-3	TRBJ1-5	once	.	13	CAISEGLGQPQHF	TGTGCCATCAGTGAAGGCTTGGGGCAGCCCCAGCATTTT
TRBV29-1	TRBJ2-4	.	.	13	CSVVALAKNIQCF	TGCAGCGTTGTGGCTCTAGCCAAAAACATTCAGTGCTTC
TRBV5-6	TRBJ1-6	.	.	15	CASSRRHSYNSPLHF	TGTGCCAGCAGTCGGCGCCACTCCTATAATTCACCCCTCCACTTT
TRBV19	TRBJ1-6	few	.	15	CASSWADNVNSPLHF	TGTGCCAGTAGTTGGGCAGACAATGTGAATTCACCCCTCCACTTT
TRBV5-4	TRBJ1-1	few	.	17	CASSLAFGGGKNTEAFF	TGTGCCAGCAGCTTGGCCTTTGGAGGGGGGAAGAACACTGAAGCTTTCTTT
TRBV3-1	TRBJ2-4	.	.	16	CASSQAQGSAKNIQYF	TGTGCCAGCAGCCAAGCTCAGGGATCTGCAAAAAACATTCAGTACTTC
TRBV19	TRBJ2-2	.	TRBD1	16	CASSTTGGAGTGELFF	TGTGCCAGTAGTACGACAGGGGGCGCGGGCACCGGGGAGCTGTTTTTT